This TCR beta chain stems from a study of T cell repertoires in cytomegalovirus infection. In the case of this clonotype: Its matching antigen is unknown.

TCRdb analysed the reads with MiXCR anew, one entry per CDR3 protein. Among tens of thousands of distinct CDR3 sequences, over 15% were seen once, and the ten largest hold around 27%. After removal of 4 bases from V and 7 bases from J, the junction contained 12 bases not matched to a gene. The germline gives CDR1 SEHNR, CDR2 FQNEAQ (reference sequence). This CDR3 is built from 16 residues. Sequencing was performed on CD8+ T cells from cultured PBMCs, taken from culture after CMV antigen stimulation. This TCR came from a human donor in good health (CMV status not recorded). Some clones in this sample may be carry-over from other donors' samples. This sequence joins TRBV7-9 and TRBJ1-2; 10 bases are a match to TRBD1. The CDR3: CASSSLVDRGLFGYTF. CDR3 DNA: TGTGCCAGCAGCTCCTTAGTCGACAGGGGGCTCTTTGGCTACACCTTC.